A single T cell receptor beta chain is shown here with its context. Its target is not known. Different DNA sequences within this sample yield the same CDR3. This sample is drawn from a study of cytomegalovirus exposure and HLA in healthy donors. It was with 60 Vbeta and 13 Jbeta primers that the PCR ran. The protocol was immunoSEQ multiplex PCR, while the TCRdb copy is restricted to in-frame clones and leaves out a portion. This table holds 100,000 to 150,000 clones, approximately 8.8% found once. The CDR3 consists of 16 residues. CDR1 is LNHDA, CDR2 SQIVND, per germline (reference sequence). V was shortened by 3 bases and J by 0 bases, with 12 bases between the two germline ends. Overall study results and limits: The authors later found HLA-associated TCR beta chains more clonally expanded than equally common others. One variant, a missense change in DCLRE1C, was linked in a later analysis to TCR beta V- and J-gene trimming.

This chain links TRBV19 with TRBJ1-5, with a possible D match to TRBD1 (5 bases). The sequencing input was PBMCs. The TCR originated in a middle-aged man in good health and CMV-seronegative. The CDR3 spells CASSIGGAYSNQPQHF. Here the CDR3 DNA reads TGTGCCAGTAGTATCGGAGGGGCGTATAGCAATCAGCCCCAGCATTTT.